The 19 T cell receptor beta chains reported below all come from one sample, sequenced in a study of cytomegalovirus exposure and HLA in healthy donors. Libraries were prepared by immunoSEQ multiplex PCR; TCRdb keeps only in-frame clonotypes and omits some of them. The repertoire includes 150,000 to 180,000 clones, roughly 86% of them detected once, and approximately 2.2% sits in the top ten. Sequencing was performed on PBMCs. The receptor source for this set is a human donor in good health.

The V gene is TRBV9, the J gene TRBJ2-2; D remains ambiguous. V lost 4 bases to trimming and J lost 2 bases, with 15 bases between them. The CDR3 is 16 residues long. Germline V gene lookup returns CDR1 SGDLS and CDR2 YYNGEE. The DNA of the CDR3 is TGTGCCAGCAGCCCCAAGAAGCTCTATAACACCGGGGAGCTGTTTTTT. Protein product: CASSPKKLYNTGELFF.

This sequence joins TRBV6-1 and TRBJ2-7; a possible D gene is TRBD2 (8 bases). V gave up 3 bases and J gave up 2 bases, with 17 bases separating them. The CDR3 is 16 residues long. Per germline, CDR1 MNHNS and CDR2 SASEGT. DNA for the CDR3: TGTGCCAGCAGTGAGCGGGGGGCCAGGGGGGCCTACGAGCAGTACTTC. Amino acid sequence: CASSERGARGAYEQYF.

There are a few counts of this clone. The chain combines TRBV5-1 with TRBJ1-4; possibly TRBD1 for D (6 bases). CDR1 is SGHRS and CDR2 is YFSETQ in the germline V gene. V was trimmed by 1 base and J by 7 bases, leaving 11 bases between them. The CDR3 is made up of 14 amino acids. The CDR3, as DNA: TGCGCCAGCAGCTTGAGGGGGAGCGGTGAAAAACTGTTTTTT. Translated, it gives CASSLRGSGEKLFF.

The gene calls are TRBV5-1 and TRBJ1-1; D gene ambiguous. The CDR3 loop spans 13 amino acids. V was pared by 5 bases and J by 0 bases, with 8 bases between. Germline CDR1 reads SGHRS; CDR2 reads YFSETQ. CDR3 bases: TGCGCCAGCAGATCCGACATGAACACTGAAGCTTTCTTT. Residues: CASRSDMNTEAFF.

The chain combines TRBV4-1 with TRBJ1-4, with D perhaps matching TRBD1 (5 bases). The CDR3 extends over 16 amino acids. V lost 4 bases to trimming and J lost 1 base, with 13 bases between them. Germline V gives CDR1 MGHRA, CDR2 YSYEKL. CDR3: CASSLDLGETNEKLFF. In nucleotides, the CDR3 is TGCGCCAGCAGCCTAGACTTAGGGGAAACTAATGAAAAACTGTTTTTT.

In its sample, this clone was seen a few times. The chain uses TRBV7-2 and TRBJ1-5; D ambiguous. Trimming took 3 bases from V and 2 from J, leaving 11 bases between them. The CDR3 extends over 15 amino acids. The germline V gene has CDR1 SGHTA and CDR2 FQGNSA. The CDR3 nucleotides are TGTGCCAGCAGCTTGGGCGAAAGCCGCAATCAGCCCCAGCATTTT. As protein: CASSLGESRNQPQHF.

The rearrangement links TRBV7-9 to TRBJ2-6, with no clear D. The CDR3 spans 14 residues. Germline V gene lookup returns CDR1 SEHNR and CDR2 FQNEAQ (reference sequence). V was clipped by 5 bases and J by 0 bases, with 5 bases between them. CDR3 amino acids: CASSPVSGANVLTF. DNA for the CDR3: TGTGCCAGCAGCCCAGTCTCTGGGGCCAACGTCCTGACTTTC.

The chain combines TRBV19 with TRBJ2-7; 11 bases line up with TRBD1. CDR1 LNHDA and CDR2 SQIVND come from the germline V gene (reference sequence). The CDR3 is 13 residues long. J gave up 1 base and V 8 bases, and 1 base lay outside the gene matches. CDR3 DNA sequence: TGTGCCAGTGGGACAGGGGGATCCTACGAGCAGTACTTC. The encoded protein is CASGTGGSYEQYF.

The chain couples TRBV7-2 to TRBJ2-2; D is perhaps TRBD1 (6 bases). Germline CDR1 reads SGHTA; CDR2 reads FQGNSA. The CDR3 is 15 amino acids. Trimming stripped 3 bases from V and 4 bases from J, with 12 bases between. Here the CDR3 DNA reads TGTGCCAGCAGCTTCCGGGACACCGCCACCGGGGAGCTGTTTTTT. It codes for CASSFRDTATGELFF.

Comment on this clone: The sample holds other DNA sequences that translate to the same CDR3. As DNA, the CDR3 is TGTGCCAGCTCACCAGGACAGGTATATGGCTACACCTTC. Its translation is CASSPGQVYGYTF. This chain uses TRBV18 with TRBJ1-2, with 7 bases that match TRBD1. V shed 2 bases and J 5 bases; nucleotides not matched to a gene: 2. The germline V gene encodes CDR1 KGHSH and CDR2 LQKENI. This CDR3 has 13 residues. Variable domain in full (rest from reference TRBV18 and TRBJ1-2): NAGVMQNPRHLVRRRGQEARLRCSPMKGHSHVYWYRQLPEEGLKFMVYLQKENIIDESGMPKERFSAEFPKEGPSILRIQQVVRGDSAAYFCASSPGQVYGYTFGSGTRLTVV.

This chain connects TRBV7-2 to TRBJ1-2; D remains unclear. The CDR3 is made up of 13 amino acids. Between the trimmed V and J ends, which lost 1 base and 6 bases, there was a span of 9 bases. Looked up from germline, CDR1 is SGHTA and CDR2 is FQGNSA. The CDR3 DNA reads TGTGCCAGCAGCTTAGTATACTCGGATGGCTACACCTTC. Encoded protein: CASSLVYSDGYTF.

The chain couples TRBV5-1 to TRBJ2-3; 8 positions agree with TRBD2. V gave up 4 bases and J gave up 0 bases; unmatched junction bases: 7. This CDR3 region has 16 residues. The germline V gene encodes CDR1 SGHRS and CDR2 YFSETQ. Written as DNA, the CDR3 is TGCGCCAGCAGCACAGACTTAGCGGGGAGCACAGATACGCAGTATTTT. Translating it yields CASSTDLAGSTDTQYF.

In DNA form, the CDR3 reads TGTGCCAGCATCGAGTACACCGGGGAGCTGTTTTTT. Translated: CASIEYTGELFF. V and J are TRBV2 and TRBJ2-2; D gene ambiguous. V lost 7 bases to trimming and J lost 3 bases, with 6 bases between them. The length of the CDR3 is 12 residues. CDR1 and CDR2 (germline): SNHLY, FYNNEI. Using reference TRBV2 and TRBJ2-2 for the parts outside the CDR3, the full variable domain is EPEVTQTPSHQVTQMGQEVILRCVPISNHLYFYWYRQILGQKVEFLVSFYNNEISEKSEIFDDQFSVERPDGSNFTLKIRSTKLEDSAMYFCASIEYTGELFFGEGSRLTVL.

This rearrangement joins TRBV27 to TRBJ1-2, with TRBD1 identical over 8 bases. Germline lookup yields CDR1 MNHEY and CDR2 SMNVEV (reference sequence). CDR3 length: 18 residues. The J segment lost 0 bases and the V segment lost 5 bases, leaving 14 bases of the junction unmatched. The CDR3 sequence is CASSTFLRTGYANYGYTF. CDR3 in DNA: TGTGCCAGCAGTACCTTTTTACGGACAGGGTACGCTAACTATGGCTACACCTTC.

The chain joins TRBV7-3 to TRBJ2-3; a possible D gene is TRBD1 (5 bases). The CDR3 loop spans 13 amino acids. Deletions cut 1 base from V and 4 bases from J, with 6 bases between. Germline CDR1 and CDR2: SGHTA and FQGTGA. In nucleotides, the CDR3 is TGTGCCAGCAGCTTAATCAGGGCAGATACGCAGTATTTT. Translation: CASSLIRADTQYF.

J is TRBJ1-1 and V is TRBV18, with TRBD1 matching over 11 bases. Losses at the gene ends were 2 bases for V and 4 bases for J; bases not matched to a gene: 3. CDR1 and CDR2 from the germline V gene are KGHSH and LQKENI. This CDR3 is built from 15 residues. The CDR3 loop is CASSPTGTGGTEAFF. CDR3 sequence (DNA): TGTGCCAGCTCACCAACAGGGACAGGGGGCACTGAAGCTTTCTTT.

The rearrangement uses TRBV29-1 and TRBJ2-1; the D gene is possibly TRBD1 (6 bases). V lost 7 bases and J 4 bases, leaving 17 bases between the germline ends. Looked up from germline, CDR1 is SQVTM and CDR2 is ANQGSEA. The CDR3 is made up of 14 amino acids. As DNA, the CDR3 is TGCAGCGGGGATACAGGGAGTGGGTACAATGAGCAGTTCTTC. This sequence encodes CSGDTGSGYNEQFF.

The chain joins TRBV6-5 to TRBJ1-2, with D perhaps matching TRBD1 (5 bases). The CDR3 is 15 residues long. V dropped 5 bases and J dropped 4 bases, with 17 bases sitting between them. Germline CDR1 and CDR2: MNHEY and SVGAGI. CDR3 protein: CASSRNPGSTYGYTF. Here the CDR3 DNA reads TGTGCCAGCAGTCGAAATCCAGGGTCTACCTATGGCTACACCTTC.

CDR3 region: CASSTTGVSSPLHF. The CDR3 DNA reads TGTGCCAGCAGTACCACAGGGGTCTCATCACCCCTCCACTTT. This chain links TRBV6-6 with TRBJ1-6; 7 nucleotides match TRBD1. The CDR3 extends over 14 amino acids. The J segment lost 10 bases and the V segment lost 5 bases, leaving 8 bases of the junction unmatched. Germline lookup yields CDR1 MNHNY and CDR2 SVGAGI (reference sequence).